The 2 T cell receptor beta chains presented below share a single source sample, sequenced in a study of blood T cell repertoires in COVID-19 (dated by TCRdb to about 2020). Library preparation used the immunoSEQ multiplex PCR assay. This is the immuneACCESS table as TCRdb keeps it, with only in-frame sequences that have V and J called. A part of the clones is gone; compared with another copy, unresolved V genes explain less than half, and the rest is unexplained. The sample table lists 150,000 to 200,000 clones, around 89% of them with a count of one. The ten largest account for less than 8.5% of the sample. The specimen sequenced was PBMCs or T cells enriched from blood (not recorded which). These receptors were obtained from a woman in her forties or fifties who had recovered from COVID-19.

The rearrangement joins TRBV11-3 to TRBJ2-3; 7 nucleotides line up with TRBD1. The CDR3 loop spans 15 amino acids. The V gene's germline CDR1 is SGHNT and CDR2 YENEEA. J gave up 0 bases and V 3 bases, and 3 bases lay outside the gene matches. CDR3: CASSFGQVSTDTQYF. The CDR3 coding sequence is TGTGCCAGCAGCTTTGGACAGGTTAGCACAGATACGCAGTATTTT.

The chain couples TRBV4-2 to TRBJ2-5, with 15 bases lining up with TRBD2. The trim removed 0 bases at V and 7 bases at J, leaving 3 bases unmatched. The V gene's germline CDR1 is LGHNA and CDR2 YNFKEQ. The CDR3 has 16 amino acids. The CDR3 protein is CASSQDGTSGGSTQYF. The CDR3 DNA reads TGTGCCAGCAGCCAAGACGGGACTAGCGGGGGGTCGACCCAGTACTTC.